This T cell receptor (beta chain) appears in the sequencing data of a study of T cell repertoires in cytomegalovirus infection. At the level of the study: A matching HLA type, together with CMV infection, was signaled by public TCR beta signatures.

The CDR3 contains 16 residues. With V trimmed by 3 bases and J by 4 bases, 10 bases remained unmatched. Each CDR3 protein is one row after TCRdb ran MiXCR on the reads. Among about 130,000 distinct CDR3 sequences listed, roughly 9% were seen once. This clonotype has ten or more counts. The antigen is unknown. General observations from the study: HLA-C-restricted, CMV-specific TCR beta clonotypes were dominant ex vivo. Cumulated frequencies of public TCR beta families served to identify carriers of CMV plus the relevant HLA.

The receptor was derived from a human donor in good health (CMV status not recorded). Some clones in this sample may be carry-over from other donors' samples. J is TRBJ2-5 and V is TRBV12-3 or TRBV12-4; 8 nucleotides line up with TRBD2. Material: PBMCs. CDR3 nucleotides: TGTGCCAGCAGTTTCTCCGGGGGGGCGATGGGAGAGACCCAGTACTTC. This translates into CASSFSGGAMGETQYF.